This T cell receptor beta chain is from a study of beta chain features in type 1 diabetes. Study-level results: Using cDNA template may skew counts toward highly expressing activated cells. In every one of the four CD4+ subsets, TCRB CDR3s were moderately but significantly shorter in Type 1 diabetes patients. Naive, central memory and Treg TCRB repertoires seemed to resemble each other more closely in patients than they did in healthy donors.

Researchers reported sorting CD4+ naive, central memory, regulatory and stem cell-like memory cells via CD45RO/CCR7/CD25/CD127/CD95/CD27. Details on this clone: Antigen: not known.

Of the isolated RNA, all was reverse transcribed, and so the sequenced material was expressed TCRB transcripts. TCRdb's table, derived via immunoSEQ multiplex PCR, lists solely in-frame clones and lacks some. The table records about 640,000 clones, around 11% of them present only once. The material sequenced was naive CD4+ T cells from blood. This sequence was found in a man aged 30 to 39 with type 1 diabetes.

The CDR3 DNA sequence: TGCGCCAGCAGCGCCGGTCCAAGCTCCTACGAGCAGTACTTC. Protein product: CASSAGPSSYEQYF. This sequence joins TRBV5-1 and TRBJ2-7; D is ambiguous. The CDR3 runs 14 residues. Trimming cost V 4 bases and J 0 bases, with 11 bases left between them. Germline V gives CDR1 SGHRS, CDR2 YFSETQ.